This TCR beta chain was documented in a study of T cells in Graves' hyperthyroidism and ophthalmopathy. Background on the study: Peripheral blood sampling occurred at initial diagnosis, before any treatment. The study, taken as a whole, reports: Clonotypes that were expanded in thyroid above 0.001 mostly appeared in blood too.

Ten or more counts support this clonotype. Its cognate antigen is unknown. Approximately 10 ml of fresh peripheral blood supplied the PBMCs. TCR beta CDR3 regions were amplified from RNA transcripts. In the first-round RT-PCR of the TCR CDR3, the HTBI primer set was used. TCRdb re-derived calls from the multiplex PCR reads in MiXCR, one entry per CDR3 protein. The data contain roughly 630,000 distinct CDR3 sequences, about a sixth of them singletons. CDR1 is SGHTA and CDR2 is FQGNSA in the germline V gene. This CDR3 region has 15 residues. Trimming removed 3 bases at V and 2 bases at J, with 11 bases between.

The chain has TRBV7-2 and TRBJ1-5; D uncertain. This TCR came from a woman in her 30s with Graves' hyperthyroidism. Input material: blood. The chain's CDR3 is CASSLGSLGNQPQHF. In nucleotides, the CDR3 is TGTGCCAGCAGCTTGGGGTCTTTGGGCAATCAGCCCCAGCATTTT.